These 20 T cell receptor beta chains were all obtained from the same sample, sequenced in a study of T cell clusters in autoimmune cytopenias (dated by TCRdb to the late 2010s). Reads for this sample came from an Illumina MiSeq. TRB rearrangements were amplified by multiplex PCR following a touch-down protocol, with the TRB-A and TRB-B primer pools mixed in one tube. Through TCRdb reprocessing, the reads give one entry per CDR3 protein sequence; DNA is omitted. Per the sample table, the count is 9,500 to 15,000 distinct CDR3 sequences. The ten largest make up around 3.2% of the sample. TRB amplification used around 250 ng of peripheral blood genomic DNA, 30,000 to 40,000 genome equivalents, per sample. This sample also appeared in a second study, on T cell repertoires in aging, cancer and after chemotherapy.

Sequenced: peripheral blood. The receptors stem from a human donor in good health.

Measured by frequency, this clonotype is medium-sized. The chain employs TRBV5-6 and TRBJ1-2. CDR3 size: 13 residues. Germline CDR1 reads SGHDT; CDR2 reads YYEEEE. CDR3: CASSLPASYGYTF.

This clonotype is called medium-sized (0.01 to 0.1%) based on its frequency. The chain employs TRBV29-1 and TRBJ1-1. Looked up from germline, CDR1 is SQVTM and CDR2 is ANQGSEA. CDR3 length: 13 amino acids. The CDR3 sequence is CSVPRDMNTEAFF.

This clonotype registers medium-sized by frequency. The chain has TRBV6-1 and TRBJ1-2. This CDR3 spans 14 amino acids. Germline CDR1 MNHNS, CDR2 SASEGT. The CDR3 loop is CASSGSGANYGYTF.

This clonotype is called medium-sized based on its frequency. CDR3 in amino acids: CASSSTNREGEQFF. The chain joins TRBV7-9 to TRBJ2-1; TCRdb proposes TRBD1, but this gene call is untestable without DNA. Germline CDR1 SEHNR, CDR2 FQNEAQ (reference sequence). The CDR3 totals 14 residues.

The chain has TRBV7-9 and TRBJ1-5. Germline CDR1 reads SEHNR; CDR2 reads FQNEAQ (reference sequence). The CDR3 length is 16 residues. CDR3 sequence reads: CASSPTGRGSNQPQHF.

This chain connects TRBV5-1 to TRBJ2-2. The CDR3 consists of 13 residues. The germline CDR1 and CDR2 sequences are SGHRS and YFSETQ. CDR3: CASSPQDTGELFF.

The chain has TRBV18 and TRBJ1-3; TCRdb's D call, TRBD1, is unchecked because there is no DNA. The germline CDR1 and CDR2 sequences are KGHSH and LQKENI. The CDR3 consists of 14 residues. CDR3 sequence: CASSPRQGGNTIYF.

This clonotype is labeled medium-sized (0.01 to 0.1%) based on frequency. The genes are TRBV15 and TRBJ2-7. Germline loops: CDR1 LNHNV, CDR2 YYDKDF (reference sequence). The CDR3 is 14 amino acids. CDR3 sequence: CATSRDRQSDEQYF.

V usage is TRBV5-4 and J usage is TRBJ2-7; with no DNA, the TCRdb D assignment of TRBD1 cannot be verified. The CDR3 has 15 residues. Looked up from germline, CDR1 is SGHNT and CDR2 is YYREEE (reference sequence). The CDR3 is CASSLGQGNFYEQYF.

This clonotype is medium-sized by frequency. The rearrangement links TRBV30 to TRBJ1-6; the D call from TCRdb, TRBD1, cannot be confirmed without DNA. Germline V gives CDR1 GTSNPN, CDR2 SVGIG (reference sequence). This CDR3 comprises 15 residues. CDR3 residues: CAWSVPAGANSPLHF.

The chain links TRBV7-3 to TRBJ2-5; TCRdb designates TRBD2, a call that cannot be tested without DNA. The CDR3 is 16 residues long. Germline V gene data show CDR1 as SGHTA and CDR2 as FQGTGA. CDR3: CASSLREGMGQETQYF.

The gene calls are TRBV28 and TRBJ2-1. The germline V gene has CDR1 MDHEN and CDR2 SYDVKM. The CDR3 extends over 15 amino acids. CDR3 sequence reads: CASSLVQRSYNEQFF.

This clonotype shows up as medium-sized by frequency. The chain is built from TRBV11-2 and TRBJ2-7; there is no DNA to check the TCRdb D call of TRBD1. Germline V gene sequence: CDR1 SGHAT, CDR2 FQNNGV. The CDR3 contains 16 residues. The chain's CDR3 is CASSLAEAGASYEQYF. The entire variable domain, with the rest obtained from reference TRBV11-2 and TRBJ2-7, is as follows: EAGVAQSPRYKIIEKRQSVAFWCNPISGHATLYWYQQILGQGPKLLIQFQNNGVVDDSQLPKDRFSAERLKGVDSTLKIQPAKLEDSAVYLCASSLAEAGASYEQYFGPGTRLTVT.

The chain recombines TRBV5-1 with TRBJ1-1; as DNA is missing, the TRBD1 call by TCRdb cannot be tested. The CDR3 consists of 14 residues. Germline V gene data show CDR1 as SGHRS and CDR2 as YFSETQ. The CDR3: CASMTSWVNTEAFF.

The chain recombines TRBV5-4 with TRBJ2-7. CDR3 size: 12 residues. CDR1 is SGHNT and CDR2 is YYREEE in the germline V gene (reference sequence). Here the CDR3 reads CASSFQGYEQYF.

The rearrangement uses TRBV19 and TRBJ2-1; the TRBD2 assignment by TCRdb is unverifiable without DNA. The germline gives CDR1 LNHDA, CDR2 SQIVND (reference sequence). This CDR3 is built from 14 residues. The CDR3 sequence: CASNPGLHSREQFF.

V and J are TRBV15 and TRBJ2-1; checking the TCRdb D call of TRBD2 is not possible without DNA. The CDR3 runs 15 residues. The germline CDR1 and CDR2 sequences are LNHNV and YYDKDF (reference sequence). The CDR3 is CVTSRDGTSGGAQFF.

This clonotype shows up as medium-sized (0.01 to 0.1%) by frequency. The genes are TRBV20-1 and TRBJ1-1; TCRdb's D gene call, TRBD1, goes unchecked for lack of DNA. CDR1 and CDR2 (germline): DFQATT, SNEGSKA (reference sequence). The CDR3 consists of 14 residues. CDR3 region: CSARWGSGNTEAFF.

The chain couples TRBV5-4 to TRBJ2-2; the D call of TRBD2 rests on TCRdb alone, since no DNA is present to check it. The CDR3 extends over 16 amino acids. The germline CDR1 and CDR2 sequences are SGHNT and YYREEE (reference sequence). CDR3 residues: CASSPLAGGNTGELFF.

The rearrangement joins TRBV7-9 to TRBJ2-1; the D call of TRBD1 rests on TCRdb alone, since no DNA is present to check it. Germline CDR1 and CDR2: SEHNR and FQNEAQ (reference sequence). This CDR3 has 14 amino acids. The CDR3 loop is CASSPGQAPYEQYF.